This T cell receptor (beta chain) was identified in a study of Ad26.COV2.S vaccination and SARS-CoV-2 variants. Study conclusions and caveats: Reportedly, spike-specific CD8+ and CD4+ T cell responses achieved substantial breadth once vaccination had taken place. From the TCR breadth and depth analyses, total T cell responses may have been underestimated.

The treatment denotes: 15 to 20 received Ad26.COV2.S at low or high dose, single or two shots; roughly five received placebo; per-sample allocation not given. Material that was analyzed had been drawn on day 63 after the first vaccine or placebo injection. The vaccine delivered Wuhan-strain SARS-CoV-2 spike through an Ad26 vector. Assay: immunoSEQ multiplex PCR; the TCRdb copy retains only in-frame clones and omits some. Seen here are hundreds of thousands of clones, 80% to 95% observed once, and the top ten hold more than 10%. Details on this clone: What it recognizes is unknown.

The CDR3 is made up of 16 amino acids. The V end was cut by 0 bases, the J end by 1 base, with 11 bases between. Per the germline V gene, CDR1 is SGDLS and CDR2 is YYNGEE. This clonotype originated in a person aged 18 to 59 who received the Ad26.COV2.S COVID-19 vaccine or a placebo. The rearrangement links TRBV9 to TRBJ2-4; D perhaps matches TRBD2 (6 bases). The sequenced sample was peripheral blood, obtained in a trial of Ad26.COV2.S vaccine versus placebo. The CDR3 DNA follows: TGTGCCAGCAGCGTAGGTGTAGCGGAGGCCAAAAACATTCAGTACTTC. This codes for CASSVGVAEAKNIQYF. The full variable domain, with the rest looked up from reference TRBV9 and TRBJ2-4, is DSGVTQTPKHLITATGQRVTLRCSPRSGDLSVYWYQQSLDQGLQFLIQYYNGEERAKGNILERFSAQQFPDLHSELNLSSLELGDSALYFCASSVGVAEAKNIQYFGAGTRLSVL.